These 27 T cell receptor beta chains were sequenced from one sample in a study of shared clonotypes between healthy human individuals. Using immunoSEQ multiplex PCR, the repertoire was profiled, and TCRdb retains in-frame clones only, with some absent. This table holds some 2.1 million clones, roughly 95% found once. In the naive CD8 group, cells lacked CD45RO and were positively selected for CCR7, so terminally differentiated effector memory CD45RA+ cells were left out. The sequencing input was naive CD8+ T cells from PBMCs. Every receptor here comes from a man aged 18 to 30 in good health. Some clones in this sample may be carry-over from other donors' samples.

This chain links TRBV25-1 with TRBJ2-1, with D tentatively TRBD1 (6 bases). Per germline, CDR1 MGHDK and CDR2 SYGVNS. With 1 base removed from V and 1 base from J, the gap between germline ends came to 8 bases. The CDR3 extends over 15 amino acids. The CDR3, as DNA: TGTGCCAGCAGTGAATTCACAGGGTCCTACAATGAGCAGTTCTTC. Its protein is CASSEFTGSYNEQFF. Using reference TRBV25-1 and TRBJ2-1 for the parts outside the CDR3, the full variable domain is EADIYQTPRYLVIGTGKKITLECSQTMGHDKMYWYQQDPGMELHLIHYSYGVNSTEKGDLSSESTVSRIRTEHFPLTLESARPSHTSQYLCASSEFTGSYNEQFFGPGTRLTVL.

This clone was observed a single time. Other nucleotide sequences in the sample specify the same CDR3. V usage is TRBV10-3 and J usage is TRBJ2-7; the D gene could be TRBD1 or TRBD2 (5 bases each). CDR3 size: 14 residues. Looked up from germline, CDR1 is ENHRY and CDR2 is SYGVKD. The V end was cut by 3 bases, the J end by 2 bases, with 11 bases between. The CDR3 sequence: CAISETGTAYEQYF. The CDR3 DNA follows: TGTGCCATCAGTGAAACCGGGACGGCCTACGAGCAGTACTTC.

V usage is TRBV6-5 and J usage is TRBJ1-5; 8 positions agree with TRBD1. Unmatched junction bases numbered 8, after V lost 4 bases and J lost 9 bases. This CDR3 is 14 amino acids long. Germline loops: CDR1 MNHEY, CDR2 SVGAGI. CDR3 DNA sequence: TGTGCCAGCAGTTTTCGGCCCGACAGGGGGCCCCAGCATTTT. Protein: CASSFRPDRGPQHF.

With respect to this clone: At the DNA level, this CDR3 is encoded by other sequences in the same sample as well. The chain is built from TRBV28 and TRBJ2-7; D call uncertain. The germline gives CDR1 MDHEN, CDR2 SYDVKM. The CDR3 is made up of 12 amino acids. Trimming removed 6 bases at V and 0 bases at J, with 6 bases between. CDR3 protein: CASSLRSYEQYF. The CDR3, as DNA: TGTGCCAGCAGCCTCCGCTCCTACGAGCAGTACTTC.

The V gene is TRBV7-3, the J gene TRBJ2-1; 10 bases agree with TRBD2. The germline V gene has CDR1 SGHTA and CDR2 FQGTGA. This CDR3 is 15 amino acids long. V shed 2 bases and J 5 bases; nucleotides not matched to a gene: 3. The CDR3 DNA follows: TGTGCCAGCAGCTTACTAGCGGGAGACCACAATGAGCAGTTCTTC. Its protein product is CASSLLAGDHNEQFF.

The CDR3 DNA follows: TGTGCCAGCACCCCTCCTCCTAGCGGGCTCTACAATGAGCAGTTCTTC. Translation gives CASTPPPSGLYNEQFF. The chain links TRBV9 to TRBJ2-1; 8 positions match TRBD2. The junction had 11 bases not matched to a gene; V was cut back by 6 bases and J by 3 bases. The CDR3 loop spans 16 amino acids. The germline CDR1 and CDR2 sequences are SGDLS and YYNGEE.

The CDR3 DNA sequence: TGTGCCAGCAAATACAGGGAAGCAGAGACCCAGTACTTC. The encoded protein is CASKYREAETQYF. The genes are TRBV6-5 and TRBJ2-5, with a weak D call TRBD1 (6 bases). This CDR3 is 13 amino acids long. Germline-derived CDR1 and CDR2 are MNHEY and SVGAGI. The V end was cut by 7 bases, the J end by 4 bases, with 13 bases between.

In its sample, this clone was seen once. The rearrangement links TRBV27 to TRBJ2-7; 9 nucleotides align to TRBD1. The CDR3 has 16 amino acids. The V gene's germline CDR1 is MNHEY and CDR2 SMNVEV (reference sequence). The J segment lost 5 bases and the V segment lost 0 bases, leaving 8 bases of the junction unmatched. CDR3 sequence (DNA): TGTGCCAGCAGTTTATCGGCCGGGACAGGGTTCCACGAGCAGTACTTC. Translation: CASSLSAGTGFHEQYF.

The chain couples TRBV9 to TRBJ2-7; the match to TRBD2 covers 7 bases. CDR1 and CDR2 (germline): SGDLS, YYNGEE. The CDR3 totals 18 residues. Trimming took 4 bases from V and 3 from J; bases not matched to a gene: 19. CDR3 in DNA: TGTGCCAGCAGCCCCCGGCCGGTCAGGGTGAGCGGGGTCTACGAGCAGTACTTC. This translates into CASSPRPVRVSGVYEQYF.

CDR3 sequence: CALQGMNTIYF. Here the CDR3 DNA reads TGTGCCCTACAGGGGATGAACACCATATATTTT. The chain is built from TRBV7-9 and TRBJ1-3, with 7 bases fitting TRBD1. CDR3 length: 11 residues. Germline V CDR1 and CDR2: SEHNR, FQNEAQ (reference sequence). J gave up 7 bases and V 11 bases, and 5 bases lay outside the gene matches.

The CDR3 region has the DNA TGCGCCAGCAGCCCCCTCACGAACACCGGGGAGCTGTTTTTT. Translated: CASSPLTNTGELFF. The V gene is TRBV4-3, the J gene TRBJ2-2, with unresolved D. This CDR3 has 14 residues. Trimming stripped 4 bases from V and 0 bases from J, with 6 bases between. Germline CDR1 reads LGHNA; CDR2 reads YSLEER.

The rearrangement joins TRBV23-1 to TRBJ2-1, with 11 bases that match TRBD2. TRBV23-1 is sorted into the ORF group, with uncertain function. This CDR3 region has 16 residues. V dropped 3 bases and J dropped 8; count of bases not matched to a gene: 9. CDR3 sequence reads: CASSHQTSGSNYEQFF. DNA for the CDR3: TGCGCCAGCAGTCATCAAACTAGCGGGAGTAACTATGAGCAGTTCTTC.

The chain joins TRBV7-7 to TRBJ2-1; D is tentatively TRBD1 or TRBD2 (5 bases each). With 1 base removed from V and 5 bases from J, the gap between germline ends came to 12 bases. Germline V CDR1 and CDR2: SSHAT, FNYEAQ (reference sequence). The CDR3 is made up of 15 amino acids. Here the CDR3 reads CASSLVPGTNNEQFF. In nucleotides, the CDR3 is TGTGCCAGCAGCTTAGTACCCGGGACCAACAATGAGCAGTTCTTC. Drawing the rest from reference TRBV7-7 and TRBJ2-1, the complete variable domain is GAGVSQSPRYKVTKRGQDVTLRCDPISSHATLYWYQQALGQGPEFLTYFNYEAQPDKSGLPSDRFSAERPEGSISTLTIQRTEQRDSAMYRCASSLVPGTNNEQFFGPGTRLTVL.

This chain joins TRBV19 and TRBJ1-1; perhaps TRBD1 as D (5 bases). Germline values: CDR1 LNHDA, CDR2 SQIVND (reference sequence). The CDR3 sequence is 14 residues long. Trimming left V 6 bases short and J 5 bases short, with 16 bases between. The CDR3 spells CASRSQVLRTEAFF. CDR3 bases: TGTGCCAGTAGATCACAGGTTTTGAGAACTGAAGCTTTCTTT.

The V gene is TRBV4-3, the J gene TRBJ2-2; TRBD2 is a possible D gene (6 bases). This CDR3 comprises 16 residues. Germline V gives CDR1 LGHNA, CDR2 YSLEER. Trimming took 1 base from V and 4 from J, leaving 13 bases between them. CDR3 amino acids: CASSQGTGLSTGELFF. The CDR3 region has the DNA TGCGCCAGCAGCCAAGGTACGGGACTGAGCACCGGGGAGCTGTTTTTT.

The genes are TRBV18 and TRBJ2-5; D is unclear. The CDR3 is 14 amino acids. The germline CDR1 and CDR2 sequences are KGHSH and LQKENI. Trimming pared 2 bases from V and 1 base from J, leaving 8 bases between. The CDR3 is CASSPIQVQETQYF. The CDR3 nucleotides read TGTGCCAGCTCACCAATCCAGGTCCAAGAGACCCAGTACTTC.

Details on this clone: Other DNA sequences of this sample code for an identical CDR3. The CDR3 DNA sequence: TGCGCCAGCAGCCAAGTACACGCATACGAGCAGTACTTC. It is translated as CASSQVHAYEQYF. The V call is TRBV4-1, the J call TRBJ2-7; no clear D. The V gene lost 1 base and the J gene lost 4 bases, with 8 bases spanning the gap. This CDR3 spans 13 amino acids. Germline values: CDR1 MGHRA, CDR2 YSYEKL.

The CDR3 DNA reads TGTGCCAGCAGCCCCGGAGGGGGGGATGAGCAGTTCTTC. This codes for CASSPGGGDEQFF. The rearrangement uses TRBV5-6 and TRBJ2-1; maybe TRBD2 (7 bases). The CDR3 consists of 13 residues. CDR1 is SGHDT and CDR2 is YYEEEE in the germline V gene. V lost 4 bases to trimming and J lost 8 bases, with 13 bases between them.

This chain joins TRBV28 and TRBJ2-1; 7 bases agree with TRBD1. Looked up from germline, CDR1 is MDHEN and CDR2 is SYDVKM. V lost 4 bases to trimming and J lost 6 bases; unmatched junction nucleotides: 0. This CDR3 comprises 12 residues. CDR3 bases: TGTGCCAGCAGTTACAGGGGCAATGAGCAGTTCTTC. It yields the protein CASSYRGNEQFF. The full variable domain, its missing parts supplied by reference TRBV28 and TRBJ2-1, is DVKVTQSSRYLVKRTGEKVFLECVQDMDHENMFWYRQDPGLGLRLIYFSYDVKMKEKGDIPEGYSVSREKKERFSLILESASTNQTSMYLCASSYRGNEQFFGPGTRLTVL.

The rearrangement uses TRBV4-1 and TRBJ1-4; D not certain. The germline gives CDR1 MGHRA, CDR2 YSYEKL. The V gene lost 1 base and the J gene lost 5 bases, with 8 bases spanning the gap. The CDR3 is 14 residues long. In DNA, the CDR3 is TGCGCCAGCAGCCAAGTGGCGGTAAATGAAAAACTGTTTTTT. Protein product: CASSQVAVNEKLFF.

This clone has only a few counts. The rearrangement uses TRBV18 and TRBJ1-5; D gene unclear. The CDR3 is 12 amino acids. Looked up from germline, CDR1 is KGHSH and CDR2 is LQKENI. V was shortened by 3 bases and J by 7 bases, with 7 bases between the two germline ends. In nucleotides, the CDR3 is TGTGCCAGCTCACCCACGGGGCAGCCCCAGCATTTT. Its protein is CASSPTGQPQHF.

This clone appeared a few times. The chain uses TRBV7-6 and TRBJ2-7; no clear D gene. Germline loops: CDR1 SGHVS, CDR2 FNYEAQ. This CDR3 contains 14 residues. The ends were cut back, 4 bases at V and 3 bases at J, with 13 bases in the middle. The CDR3 sequence: CASSSSGVLYEQYF. CDR3 in DNA: TGTGCCAGCAGCTCGAGTGGCGTCCTCTACGAGCAGTACTTC.

The rearrangement uses TRBV10-2 and TRBJ2-7, with unresolved D. The germline CDR1 and CDR2 sequences are WSHSY and SAAADI. The V end was cut by 8 bases, the J end by 2 bases, with 13 bases between. The CDR3 sequence is 13 residues long. The CDR3 spells CASGIHGTYEQYF. Here the CDR3 DNA reads TGCGCCAGCGGAATACACGGTACCTACGAGCAGTACTTC.

The V and J genes are TRBV7-2 and TRBJ2-3, with D perhaps matching TRBD2 (5 bases). V shed 6 bases and J shed 0 bases, with 16 bases lying between them. The CDR3 consists of 16 residues. From germline, CDR1 is SGHTA and CDR2 FQGNSA. For the CDR3, the DNA is TGTGCCAGCAGGCCCCGTGGCGGGCCAAGCACAGATACGCAGTATTTT. It yields the protein CASRPRGGPSTDTQYF.

The rearrangement uses TRBV11-2 and TRBJ2-1; TRBD2 agrees at 9 bases. Germline CDR1 and CDR2: SGHAT and FQNNGV. V trimming: 6 bases; J trimming: 15 bases; junction bases outside the gene matches: 12. This CDR3 has 13 residues. The CDR3 DNA sequence: TGTGCCAGCAGTCCCAGCGGGAGGCCCCTCTGGTTCTTC. As protein: CASSPSGRPLWFF.

The chain combines TRBV5-1 with TRBJ2-5; perhaps TRBD1 as D (5 bases). This CDR3 contains 16 residues. Trimming pared 5 bases from V and 1 base from J, leaving 18 bases between. Germline CDR1 SGHRS, CDR2 YFSETQ. CDR3 loop: CASSLSLGLAQETQYF. The CDR3 nucleotides read TGCGCCAGCAGTCTCTCTTTGGGGCTCGCCCAAGAGACCCAGTACTTC.

The chain employs TRBV13 and TRBJ2-7; 11 bases map to TRBD2. Losses at the gene ends were 5 bases for V and 3 bases for J; bases not matched to a gene: 3. The CDR3 is made up of 14 amino acids. CDR1 and CDR2 from the germline V gene are PRHDT and FYEKMQ (reference sequence). The CDR3 DNA reads TGTGCCAGCAGCGACGGACTAGCGGGCTACGAGCAGTACTTC. Amino acid sequence: CASSDGLAGYEQYF.